This T cell receptor (beta chain) comes out of a study of T cells in Graves' hyperthyroidism and ophthalmopathy. Study-wide results and limits: Blood also contained most expanded thyroid clonotypes above 0.001.

This CDR3 is built from 15 residues. CDR1 is MNHNS and CDR2 is SASEGT in the germline V gene. Trimming cost V 4 bases and J 6 bases, with 18 bases left between them. The hyperthyroidism was newly diagnosed and had lasted under 2 months; the patients were aged 18 to 65. Uncontrolled infections, other autoimmune diseases, pregnancy or lactation led to exclusion of patients. A sample of blood taken at first hyperthyroidism diagnosis preceded any ophthalmopathy symptoms. This clonotype was seen a handful of times. Its target is not known. TCR beta CDR3 sequences were amplified from RNA transcripts. First-round RT-PCR targeting the TCR CDR3 was performed with the HTBI primer set. A single record per CDR3 protein comes from TCRdb applying MiXCR to the multiplex PCR reads. The table records about 770,000 distinct CDR3 sequences, under 20% of them present only once.

This TCR was sampled from a woman in her fifties or sixties with Graves' hyperthyroidism that later progressed to Graves' ophthalmopathy. The sample consisted of blood. The V call is TRBV6-1, the J call TRBJ1-2; no reliable D call. CDR3 loop: CASSAVKTLGDGYTF. The CDR3 region has the DNA TGTGCCAGCAGTGCCGTAAAGACACTAGGAGATGGCTACACCTTC.